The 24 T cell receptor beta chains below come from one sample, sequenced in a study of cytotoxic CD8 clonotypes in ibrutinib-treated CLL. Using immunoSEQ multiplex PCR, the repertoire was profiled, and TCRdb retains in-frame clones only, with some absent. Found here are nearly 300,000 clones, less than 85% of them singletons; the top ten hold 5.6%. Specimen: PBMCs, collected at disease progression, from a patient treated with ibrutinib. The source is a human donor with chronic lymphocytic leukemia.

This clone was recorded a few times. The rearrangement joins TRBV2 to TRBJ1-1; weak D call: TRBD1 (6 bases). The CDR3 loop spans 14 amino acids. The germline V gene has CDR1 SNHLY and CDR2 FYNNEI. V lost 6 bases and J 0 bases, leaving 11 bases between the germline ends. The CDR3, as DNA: TGTGCCAGCAGGGCAGGACAGATGAACACTGAAGCTTTCTTT. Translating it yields CASRAGQMNTEAFF.

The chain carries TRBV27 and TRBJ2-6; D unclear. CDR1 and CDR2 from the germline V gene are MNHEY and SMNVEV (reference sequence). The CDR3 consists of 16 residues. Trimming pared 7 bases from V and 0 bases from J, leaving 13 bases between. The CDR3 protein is CASIRPTHSGANVLTF. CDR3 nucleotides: TGTGCCAGCATAAGGCCCACCCACTCTGGGGCCAACGTCCTGACTTTC.

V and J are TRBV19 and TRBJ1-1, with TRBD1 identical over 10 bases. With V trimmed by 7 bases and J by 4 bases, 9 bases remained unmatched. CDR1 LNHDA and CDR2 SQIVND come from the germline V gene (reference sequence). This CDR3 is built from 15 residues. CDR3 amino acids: CASKGGTGVGTEAFF. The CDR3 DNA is TGTGCCAGTAAGGGGGGGACAGGGGTAGGCACTGAAGCTTTCTTT. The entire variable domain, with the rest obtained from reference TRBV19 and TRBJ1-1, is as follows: DGGITQSPKYLFRKEGQNVTLSCEQNLNHDAMYWYRQDPGQGLRLIYYSQIVNDFQKGDIAEGYSVSREKKESFPLTVTSAQKNPTAFYLCASKGGTGVGTEAFFGQGTRLTVV.

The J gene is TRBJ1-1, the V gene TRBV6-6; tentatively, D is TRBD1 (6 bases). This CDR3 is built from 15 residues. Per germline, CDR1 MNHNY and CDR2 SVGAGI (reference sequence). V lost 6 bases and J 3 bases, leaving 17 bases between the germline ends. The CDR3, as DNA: TGTGCCAGCAGAGAGGGGGGTAAAGGGGACACTGAAGCTTTCTTT. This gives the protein CASREGGKGDTEAFF.

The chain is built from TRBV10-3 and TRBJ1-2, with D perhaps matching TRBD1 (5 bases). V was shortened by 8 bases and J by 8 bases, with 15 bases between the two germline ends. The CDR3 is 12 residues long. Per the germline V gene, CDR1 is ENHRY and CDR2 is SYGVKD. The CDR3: CAIGQWGMGYTF. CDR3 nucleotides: TGTGCCATCGGCCAATGGGGGATGGGCTACACCTTC.

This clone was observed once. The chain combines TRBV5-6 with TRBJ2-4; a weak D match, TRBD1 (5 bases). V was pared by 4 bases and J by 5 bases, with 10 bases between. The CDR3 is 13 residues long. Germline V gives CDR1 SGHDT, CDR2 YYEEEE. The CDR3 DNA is TGTGCCAGCAGCGCCATAGGGGAAAACATTCAGTACTTC. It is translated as CASSAIGENIQYF.

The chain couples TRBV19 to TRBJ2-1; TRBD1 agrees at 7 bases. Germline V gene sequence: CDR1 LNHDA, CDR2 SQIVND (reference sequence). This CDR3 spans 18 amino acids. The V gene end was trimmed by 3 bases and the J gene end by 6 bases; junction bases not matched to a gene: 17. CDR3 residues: CASSMGRGRRTGSNEQFF. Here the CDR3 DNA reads TGTGCCAGTAGTATGGGCAGGGGGAGAAGGACGGGGAGCAATGAGCAGTTCTTC.

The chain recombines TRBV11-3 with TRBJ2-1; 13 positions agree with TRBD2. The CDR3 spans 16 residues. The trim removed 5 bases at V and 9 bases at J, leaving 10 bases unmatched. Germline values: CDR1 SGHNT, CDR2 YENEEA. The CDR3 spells CASSRKLAGGMSEQFF. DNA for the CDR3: TGTGCCAGCAGCCGAAAACTAGCGGGAGGGATGAGTGAGCAGTTCTTC.

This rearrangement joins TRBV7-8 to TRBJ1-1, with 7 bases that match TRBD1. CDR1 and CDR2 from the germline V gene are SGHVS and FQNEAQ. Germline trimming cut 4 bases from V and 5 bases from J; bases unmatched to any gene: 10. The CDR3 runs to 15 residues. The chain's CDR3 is CASSSRQGSGTEAFF. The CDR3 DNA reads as TGTGCCAGCAGCTCTAGACAGGGTAGCGGTACTGAAGCTTTCTTT.

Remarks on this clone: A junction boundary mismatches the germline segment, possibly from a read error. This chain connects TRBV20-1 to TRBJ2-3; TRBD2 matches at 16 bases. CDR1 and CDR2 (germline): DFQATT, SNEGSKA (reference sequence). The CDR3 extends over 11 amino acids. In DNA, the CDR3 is TGCAGTGTGTCGGGACTAGCGGGAGGGGAATTT. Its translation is CSVSGLAGGEF.

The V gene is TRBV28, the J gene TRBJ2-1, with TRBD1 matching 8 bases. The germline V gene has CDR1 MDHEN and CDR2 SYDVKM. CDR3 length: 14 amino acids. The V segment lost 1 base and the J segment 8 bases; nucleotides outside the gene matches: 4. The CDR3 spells CASSLYGQGDEQFF. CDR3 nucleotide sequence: TGTGCCAGCAGTTTATATGGACAGGGCGATGAGCAGTTCTTC. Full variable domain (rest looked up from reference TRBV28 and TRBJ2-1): DVKVTQSSRYLVKRTGEKVFLECVQDMDHENMFWYRQDPGLGLRLIYFSYDVKMKEKGDIPEGYSVSREKKERFSLILESASTNQTSMYLCASSLYGQGDEQFFGPGTRLTVL.

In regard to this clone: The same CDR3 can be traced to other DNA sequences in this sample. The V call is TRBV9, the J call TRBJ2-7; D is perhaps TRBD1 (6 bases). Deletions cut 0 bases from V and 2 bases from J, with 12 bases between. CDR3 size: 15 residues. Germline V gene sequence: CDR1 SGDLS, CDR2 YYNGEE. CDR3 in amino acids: CASSVGGGSAYEQYF. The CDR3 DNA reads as TGTGCCAGCAGCGTAGGAGGGGGTTCTGCCTACGAGCAGTACTTC. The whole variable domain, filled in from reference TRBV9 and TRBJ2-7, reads DSGVTQTPKHLITATGQRVTLRCSPRSGDLSVYWYQQSLDQGLQFLIQYYNGEERAKGNILERFSAQQFPDLHSELNLSSLELGDSALYFCASSVGGGSAYEQYFGPGTRLTVT.

The chain's CDR3 is CASSPGIRYEQYF. CDR3 sequence (DNA): TGCGCCAGCAGCCCGGGGATAAGATACGAGCAGTACTTC. The chain uses TRBV5-1 and TRBJ2-7, with a possible D match to TRBD2 (5 bases). The germline CDR1 and CDR2 sequences are SGHRS and YFSETQ. The V end lost 4 bases, the J end lost 4 bases, and 12 bases lay between the germline ends. The CDR3 totals 13 residues.

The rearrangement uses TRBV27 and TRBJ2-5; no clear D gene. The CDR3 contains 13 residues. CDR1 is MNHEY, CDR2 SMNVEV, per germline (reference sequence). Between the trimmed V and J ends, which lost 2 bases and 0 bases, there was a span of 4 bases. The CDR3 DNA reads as TGTGCCAGCAGTTTACAGTACCAAGAGACCCAGTACTTC. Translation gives CASSLQYQETQYF.

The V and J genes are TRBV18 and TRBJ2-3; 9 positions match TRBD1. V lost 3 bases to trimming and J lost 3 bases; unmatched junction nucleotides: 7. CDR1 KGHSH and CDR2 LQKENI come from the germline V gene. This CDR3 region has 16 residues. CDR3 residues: CASSPVGDRVTDTQYF. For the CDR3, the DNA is TGTGCCAGCTCACCCGTAGGGGACAGGGTTACAGATACGCAGTATTTT.

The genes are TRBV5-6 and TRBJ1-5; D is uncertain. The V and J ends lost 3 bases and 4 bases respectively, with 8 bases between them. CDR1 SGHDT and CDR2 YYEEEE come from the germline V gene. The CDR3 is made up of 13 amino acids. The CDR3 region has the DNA TGTGCCAGCAGCTACACTGGGAATCAGCCCCAGCATTTT. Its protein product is CASSYTGNQPQHF. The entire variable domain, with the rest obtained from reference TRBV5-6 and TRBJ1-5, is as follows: DAGVTQSPTHLIKTRGQQVTLRCSPKSGHDTVSWYQQALGQGPQFIFQYYEEEERQRGNFPDRFSGHQFPNYSSELNVNALLLGDSALYLCASSYTGNQPQHFGDGTRLSIL.

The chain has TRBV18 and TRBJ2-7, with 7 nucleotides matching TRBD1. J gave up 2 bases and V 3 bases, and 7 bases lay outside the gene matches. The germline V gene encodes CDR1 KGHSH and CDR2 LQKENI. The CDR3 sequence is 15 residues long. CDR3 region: CASSPSDRPAYEQYF. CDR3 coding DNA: TGTGCCAGCTCACCTTCGGACAGGCCCGCCTACGAGCAGTACTTC.

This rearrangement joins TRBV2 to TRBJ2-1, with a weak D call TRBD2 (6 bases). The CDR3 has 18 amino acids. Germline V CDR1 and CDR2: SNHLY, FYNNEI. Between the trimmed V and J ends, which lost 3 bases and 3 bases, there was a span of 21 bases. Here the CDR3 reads CASSDFFGGQKHYNEQFF. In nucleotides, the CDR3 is TGTGCCAGCAGTGACTTCTTTGGAGGGCAAAAACACTACAATGAGCAGTTCTTC.

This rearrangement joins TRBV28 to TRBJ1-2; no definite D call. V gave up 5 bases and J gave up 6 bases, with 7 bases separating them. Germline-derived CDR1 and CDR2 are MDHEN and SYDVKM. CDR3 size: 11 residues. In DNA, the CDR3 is TGTGCCAGCAGTCCGGGAGATGGCTACACCTTC. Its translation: CASSPGDGYTF.

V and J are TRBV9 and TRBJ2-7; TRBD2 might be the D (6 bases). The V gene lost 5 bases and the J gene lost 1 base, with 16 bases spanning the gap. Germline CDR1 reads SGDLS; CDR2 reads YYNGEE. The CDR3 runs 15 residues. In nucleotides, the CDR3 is TGTGCCAGCAGTCCGACCCCGACTAGTTCCTACGAGCAGTACTTC. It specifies CASSPTPTSSYEQYF.

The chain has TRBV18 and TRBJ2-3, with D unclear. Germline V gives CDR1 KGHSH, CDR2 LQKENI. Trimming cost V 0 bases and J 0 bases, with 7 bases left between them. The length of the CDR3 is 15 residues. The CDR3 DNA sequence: TGTGCCAGCTCACCACCTACAGATAGCACAGATACGCAGTATTTT. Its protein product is CASSPPTDSTDTQYF.

The CDR3 here is CASSPGTGDYGYTF. CDR3 DNA: TGCGCCAGCAGCCCGGGGACAGGAGATTATGGCTACACCTTC. This chain links TRBV5-1 with TRBJ1-2; the match to TRBD1 covers 8 bases. V trimming: 4 bases; J trimming: 5 bases; junction bases outside the gene matches: 7. The CDR3 sequence is 14 residues long. Per germline, CDR1 SGHRS and CDR2 YFSETQ.

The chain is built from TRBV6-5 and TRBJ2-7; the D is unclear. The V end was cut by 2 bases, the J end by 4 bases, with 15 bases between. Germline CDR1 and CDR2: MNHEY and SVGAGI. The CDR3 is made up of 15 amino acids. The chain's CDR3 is CASSYGSLLLYEQYF. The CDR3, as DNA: TGTGCCAGCAGTTACGGGTCCCTCCTCTTGTACGAGCAGTACTTC.

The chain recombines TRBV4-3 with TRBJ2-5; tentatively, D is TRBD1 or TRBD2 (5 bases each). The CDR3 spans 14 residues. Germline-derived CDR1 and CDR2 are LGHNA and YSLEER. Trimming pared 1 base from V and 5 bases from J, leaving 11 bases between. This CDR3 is CASSQALGTETQYF. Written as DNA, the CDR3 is TGCGCCAGCAGCCAAGCTTTAGGGACGGAGACCCAGTACTTC.